The 31 T cell receptor beta chains below come from one sample, sequenced in a study of blood T cells in healthy people across ages. A second PCR, run for about 7 to 11 cycles, used a sample-barcoded 5' primer plus a J-beta primer mix. TCRdb recomputed calls from the 5' RACE reads with MiXCR, one row per CDR3 protein. The repertoire holds approximately 2,000,000 distinct CDR3 sequences, with approximately 40% as singletons. Material: blood. Every receptor here comes from a human donor in good health.

The gene calls are TRBV12-3 or TRBV12-4 and TRBJ1-1; D gene uncertain. The CDR3 spans 14 residues. Trimming cost V 3 bases and J 0 bases, with 8 bases left between them. CDR3 sequence (DNA): TGTGCCAGCAGTTTTCAGGTGATGAACACTGAAGCTTTCTTT. Residues: CASSFQVMNTEAFF.

Notes on this clonotype: Compared with germline, one end of the junction differs, possibly owing to a read error. V gene TRBV4-1 combines with J gene TRBJ2-5, with a tentative D call TRBD2 (6 bases). Germline-derived CDR1 and CDR2 are MGHRA and YSYEKL. CDR3 length: 17 residues. The CDR3 region has the DNA TGCGCCAGCAGTCAAGCACCCAGCGGGCTGCTCCAAGAGACCCAGTACTTC. Its protein is CASSQAPSGLLQETQYF.

On this clonotype itself: This may be a read error, as it is one base from a much larger clone. The V gene is TRBV20-1, the J gene TRBJ1-1, with 7 bases identical to TRBD1. CDR1 is DFQATT, CDR2 SNEGSKA, per germline (reference sequence). CDR3 size: 13 residues. CDR3 sequence: CSATTGQNTETFF. In nucleotides, the CDR3 is TGCAGTGCTACGACGGGACAGAACACTGAAACTTTCTTT.

The rearrangement uses TRBV5-1 and TRBJ2-4; tentatively, D is TRBD1 or TRBD2 (7 bases each). The J call may not be correct, given that the DNA end is closer to TRBJ2-7. The V gene's germline CDR1 is SGHRS and CDR2 YFSETQ. There are 14 residues in the CDR3. CDR3 sequence (DNA): TGCGCCAGCACTAAAATTCCAGGGGGGGTCGAGCAGTACTTC. Protein product: CASTKIPGGVEQYF.

V usage is TRBV5-5 and J usage is TRBJ2-1; 10 nucleotides agree with TRBD2. Per germline, CDR1 SGHKS and CDR2 YYEKEE (reference sequence). The CDR3 runs 16 residues. V trimming: 0 bases; J trimming: 8 bases; junction bases outside the gene matches: 8. The CDR3 DNA reads as TGTGCCAGCAGCTTGGATTGGCCTAGCGGGGGTCATGAGCAGTTCTTC. It yields the protein CASSLDWPSGGHEQFF.

This chain links TRBV6-2 or TRBV6-3 with TRBJ2-3; possibly TRBD2 for D (5 bases). This CDR3 is built from 14 residues. Germline assignment: CDR1 MNHEY and CDR2 SVGEGT. The germline V and J ends were trimmed by 4 bases and 2 bases, with 10 bases remaining between them. The CDR3 DNA is TGTGCCAGCAGTTGGGAGACTAACACAGATACGCAGTATTTT. Translating it yields CASSWETNTDTQYF.

The gene calls are TRBV4-2 and TRBJ2-1; D might be TRBD1 or TRBD2, each matching 5 bases. The CDR3 sequence is 17 residues long. V was clipped by 1 base and J by 2 bases, with 15 bases between them. CDR1 and CDR2 from the germline V gene are LGHNA and YNFKEQ. The DNA for the CDR3 is TGTGCCAGCAGCCAAGGATTGACGGTGGGGGCCTACAATGAGCAGTTCTTC. This encodes CASSQGLTVGAYNEQFF.

The gene calls are TRBV6-2 or TRBV6-3 and TRBJ2-4; the match to TRBD1 covers 7 bases. TRBJ2-7 explains the end of the DNA better; the J call may be wrong. Germline CDR1 MNHEY, CDR2 SVGEGT. CDR3 length: 14 residues. The CDR3: CASRLQGYANEQYF. CDR3 nucleotide sequence: TGTGCCAGCAGGCTACAGGGGTATGCGAACGAGCAGTACTTC.

The rearrangement uses TRBV5-1 and TRBJ2-5; possibly TRBD1 for D (7 bases). The germline V gene encodes CDR1 SGHRS and CDR2 YFSETQ. Trimming shortened V by 3 bases and J by 1 base, and 13 bases separated the two germline ends. CDR3 length equals 15 residues. CDR3 sequence: CASSWGDSRQETQYF. For the CDR3, the DNA is TGCGCCAGCAGCTGGGGGGACAGTCGCCAAGAGACCCAGTACTTC.

CDR3 DNA: TGTGCCAGCAGCCCCTACCCCCAGGGTCCGGGAGCAGGGTACTTC. Translated, it gives CASSPYPQGPGAGYF. The chain combines TRBV11-2 with TRBJ2-5; D may be TRBD2 (6 bases). V was clipped by 5 bases and J by 13 bases, with 26 bases between them. CDR3 length: 15 amino acids. Germline lookup yields CDR1 SGHAT and CDR2 FQNNGV.

The chain has TRBV5-1 and TRBJ2-5; 9 bases match TRBD1. Trimming cost V 3 bases and J 3 bases; bases outside gene matches: 6. Germline V gives CDR1 SGHRS, CDR2 YFSETQ. This CDR3 is built from 15 residues. This CDR3 is CASSSRDRVKETQYF. CDR3 bases: TGCGCCAGCAGCTCCCGGGACAGGGTAAAAGAGACCCAGTACTTC.

This chain links TRBV15 with TRBJ2-2, with 12 bases aligning to TRBD1. The CDR3 length is 17 residues. Germline CDR1 reads LNHNV; CDR2 reads YYDKDF (reference sequence). V gave up 1 base and J gave up 8 bases; unmatched junction bases: 8. The CDR3 spells CATSRVFRDRGRGELFF. The DNA of the CDR3 is TGTGCCACCAGCAGAGTCTTCCGGGACAGGGGGCGGGGGGAGCTGTTTTTT.

This clonotype was detected only once. The chain employs TRBV5-5 and TRBJ2-4; 7 nucleotides match TRBD1. Matching the DNA end better, TRBJ2-7 makes the J call doubtful. Germline V gene data show CDR1 as SGHKS and CDR2 as YYEKEE (reference sequence). The CDR3 is 15 amino acids. CDR3 in amino acids: CASSFSRDSAYEQYF. Written as DNA, the CDR3 is TGTGCCAGCAGCTTTAGCCGGGACAGCGCCTACGAGCAGTACTTC.

This clonotype has only a few counts. The J gene is TRBJ2-1, the V gene TRBV7-3, with D possibly TRBD2 on 7 matching bases. The CDR3 consists of 16 residues. The V gene's germline CDR1 is SGHTA and CDR2 FQGTGA. The germline V and J ends were trimmed by 1 base and 4 bases, with 14 bases remaining between them. CDR3 in DNA: TGTGCCAGCAGCTTAATGAACGGGGGGCGTTACAATGAGCAGTTCTTC. This gives the protein CASSLMNGGRYNEQFF.

This chain connects TRBV29-1 to TRBJ2-1; possibly TRBD2 for D (5 bases). Germline CDR1 reads SQVTM; CDR2 reads ANQGSEA. The CDR3 extends over 12 amino acids. The CDR3 DNA is TGCGGCGCTGAGGGCTACTACAATGAGCAGTTCTTC. Protein sequence: CGAEGYYNEQFF.

This clonotype has more than one count but fewer than ten. V is TRBV5-8 and J is TRBJ2-4, with D perhaps TRBD1 or TRBD2 (5 bases each). The J call is in doubt because the DNA end fits TRBJ2-7 better. The CDR3 contains 16 residues. Per germline, CDR1 SGHTS and CDR2 YDEGEE. In DNA, the CDR3 is TGTGCCAGCAGCTGGACCCCCGGGACGCAGACGTACGAGCAGTACTTC. It is translated as CASSWTPGTQTYEQYF.

This clonotype was detected a few times. The V gene is TRBV20-1, the J gene TRBJ1-2, with 7 positions matching TRBD1. The CDR3 is 15 amino acids. The J segment lost 6 bases and the V segment lost 3 bases, leaving 13 bases of the junction unmatched. Germline CDR1 is DFQATT and CDR2 is SNEGSKA (reference sequence). For the CDR3, the DNA is TGCAGTGCTAGGGGAGAGGGACAGTTCAGCCATGGCTACACCTTC. Protein sequence: CSARGEGQFSHGYTF.

This clonotype appeared a few times. The junction differs from germline at one of its ends, possibly a read error. V gene TRBV7-2 combines with J gene TRBJ2-5, with 7 bases aligning to TRBD2. Germline V gene sequence: CDR1 SGHTA, CDR2 FQGNSA. CDR3 length: 15 amino acids. The CDR3 loop is CASLFRLAVQETQYF. CDR3 nucleotides: TGCGCCAGCCTCTTTAGGCTAGCGGTTCAAGAGACCCAGTACTTC.

A single count supports this clonotype. The chain joins TRBV20-1 to TRBJ2-1; possible D gene TRBD2, 6 bases. V was pared by 3 bases and J by 2 bases, with 14 bases between. CDR3 size: 15 residues. CDR1 and CDR2 (germline): DFQATT, SNEGSKA (reference sequence). In nucleotides, the CDR3 is TGCAGTGCTAGTAAGCCGGGAGTGGCCTACAATGAGCAGTTCTTC. Translated: CSASKPGVAYNEQFF.

The gene calls are TRBV7-8 and TRBJ2-5; 12 nucleotides line up with TRBD2. The DNA matches TRBJ2-7 better at its end, which makes the J call doubtful. In germline, CDR1 is SGHVS, CDR2 FQNEAQ. The CDR3 length is 19 residues. The CDR3 DNA follows: TGTGCCAGCAGCATAACGTCCACTAGCGGGGGGCTAGGGACCTACGAGCAGTACTTC. Protein product: CASSITSTSGGLGTYEQYF.

This chain uses TRBV28 with TRBJ1-1; D uncertain. The CDR3 is 13 residues long. V lost 5 bases, J lost 0 bases, and 7 bases lay in between. Germline assignment: CDR1 MDHEN and CDR2 SYDVKM. DNA for the CDR3: TGTGCCAGCAGTCATGTCCTGAACACTGAAGCTTTCTTT. The encoded protein is CASSHVLNTEAFF.

The chain recombines TRBV5-1 with TRBJ2-2; 11 bases fit TRBD1. The CDR3 sequence is 16 residues long. J gave up 5 bases and V 3 bases, and 6 bases lay outside the gene matches. The V gene's germline CDR1 is SGHRS and CDR2 YFSETQ. The CDR3 DNA follows: TGCGCCAGCAGCTCTGGACAGGGGGCGCATACCGGGGAGCTGTTTTTT. This gives the protein CASSSGQGAHTGELFF.

The chain is built from TRBV25-1 and TRBJ2-3, with D perhaps assigned TRBD1 or TRBD2 (5 bases each). CDR3 length: 15 residues. Looked up from germline, CDR1 is MGHDK and CDR2 is SYGVNS. The V end was cut by 2 bases, the J end by 2 bases, with 11 bases between. As DNA, the CDR3 is TGTGCCAGCAGTGAAACCGGGACGGACACAGATACGCAGTATTTT. It is translated as CASSETGTDTDTQYF.

On this clonotype itself: One end of the junction fails to match germline, which may point to a read error. This sequence joins TRBV15 and TRBJ1-5, with 7 bases matching TRBD1. Looked up from germline, CDR1 is LNHNV and CDR2 is YYDKDF (reference sequence). This CDR3 has 14 residues. In DNA form, the CDR3 reads TGTGCCGCCAGCAAGGACAGGTACAATCAGCCCCAGCATTTT. Protein: CAASKDRYNQPQHF.

As for this clonotype: Its ends do not fully match the called genes, so a read error is possible. This sequence joins TRBV7-9 and TRBJ2-3; 9 bases align to TRBD2. CDR3 length: 15 residues. The germline gives CDR1 SEHNR, CDR2 FQNEAQ (reference sequence). The CDR3: CASSLARGGTDMQYF. The CDR3 nucleotides are TGTGCCAGCAGCTTAGCGCGGGGGGGCACAGATATGCAGTATTTT.

The chain couples TRBV7-9 to TRBJ2-7; 7 bases are a match to TRBD2. This CDR3 is 16 amino acids long. Germline lookup yields CDR1 SEHNR and CDR2 FQNEAQ (reference sequence). Losses at the gene ends were 4 bases for V and 0 bases for J; bases not matched to a gene: 9. CDR3 nucleotide sequence: TGTGCCAGCAGCTACATAAGCGGGGAGAGCTCCTACGAGCAGTACTTC. It specifies CASSYISGESSYEQYF. Using reference TRBV7-9 and TRBJ2-7 for the parts outside the CDR3, the full variable domain is DTGVSQNPRHKITKRGQNVTFRCDPISEHNRLYWYRQTLGQGPEFLTYFQNEAQLEKSRLLSDRFSAERPKGSFSTLEIQRTEQGDSAMYLCASSYISGESSYEQYFGPGTRLTVT.

This clonotype was seen a few times. J is TRBJ2-1 and V is TRBV30; D gene ambiguous. The ends were cut back, 2 bases at V and 0 bases at J, with 11 bases in the middle. The germline V gene encodes CDR1 GTSNPN and CDR2 SVGIG (reference sequence). This CDR3 region has 15 residues. The CDR3 sequence is CAWSLGKRSYNEQFF. CDR3 coding DNA: TGTGCCTGGAGTCTGGGAAAACGCTCCTACAATGAGCAGTTCTTC. Drawing the rest from reference TRBV30 and TRBJ2-1, the complete variable domain is SQTIHQWPATLVQPVGSPLSLECTVEGTSNPNLYWYRQAAGRGLQLLFYSVGIGQISSEVPQNLSASRPQDRQFILSSKKLLLSDSGFYLCAWSLGKRSYNEQFFGPGTRLTVL.

The chain links TRBV20-1 to TRBJ2-1; D call uncertain. This CDR3 is 11 amino acids long. Per the germline V gene, CDR1 is DFQATT and CDR2 is SNEGSKA (reference sequence). V was clipped by 5 bases and J by 6 bases, with 8 bases between them. The CDR3 DNA reads TGCAGTGCTTCCGCGATCAATGAGCAGTTCTTC. Amino acids: CSASAINEQFF.

The rearrangement uses TRBV15 and TRBJ2-5, with a weak D call TRBD1 (5 bases). Looked up from germline, CDR1 is LNHNV and CDR2 is YYDKDF (reference sequence). CDR3 length: 14 amino acids. The V end lost 2 bases, the J end lost 5 bases, and 12 bases lay between the germline ends. CDR3 amino acids: CATSRLQGSETQYF. CDR3 in DNA: TGTGCCACCAGCAGACTCCAGGGAAGTGAGACCCAGTACTTC.

V and J are TRBV7-9 and TRBJ1-2; D remains ambiguous. The germline gives CDR1 SEHNR, CDR2 FQNEAQ (reference sequence). CDR3 length equals 15 residues. V lost 5 bases and J 4 bases, leaving 17 bases between the germline ends. CDR3 coding DNA: TGTGCCAGCAGCCCAGAAGTAGGGAGCCCCTATGGCTACACCTTC. Its translation is CASSPEVGSPYGYTF.

The rearrangement joins TRBV7-2 to TRBJ2-3; TRBD2 matches at 8 bases. Germline trimming cut 5 bases from V and 3 bases from J; bases unmatched to any gene: 16. The CDR3 contains 18 residues. Germline assignment: CDR1 SGHTA and CDR2 FQGNSA. The CDR3 nucleotides are TGTGCCAGCAGCCTATCCCGGACTCTAGCGGGTGGGACAGATACGCAGTATTTT. As protein: CASSLSRTLAGGTDTQYF.